Sequencing of this T cell receptor beta chain was carried out in a study of cytomegalovirus exposure and HLA in healthy donors. The ends were cut back, 1 base at V and 1 base at J, with 7 bases in the middle. This CDR3 comprises 15 residues. Germline-derived CDR1 and CDR2 are LGHNA and YSLEER. Primers for the PCR totalled 60 Vbeta and 13 Jbeta. The assay was immunoSEQ multiplex PCR, and TCRdb's table has in-frame clones only and misses some. The sample contains some 190,000 clones, around 76% of which appear only once. This clone showed up just a few times. Material for sequencing was PBMCs. The chain combines TRBV4-3 with TRBJ2-2; D is unclear. The receptor was derived from a young woman in good health and CMV-seropositive. The CDR3 DNA reads TGCGCCAGCAGCCAAGTAGCTCAGAACACCGGGGAGCTGTTTTTT. Translated: CASSQVAQNTGELFF.